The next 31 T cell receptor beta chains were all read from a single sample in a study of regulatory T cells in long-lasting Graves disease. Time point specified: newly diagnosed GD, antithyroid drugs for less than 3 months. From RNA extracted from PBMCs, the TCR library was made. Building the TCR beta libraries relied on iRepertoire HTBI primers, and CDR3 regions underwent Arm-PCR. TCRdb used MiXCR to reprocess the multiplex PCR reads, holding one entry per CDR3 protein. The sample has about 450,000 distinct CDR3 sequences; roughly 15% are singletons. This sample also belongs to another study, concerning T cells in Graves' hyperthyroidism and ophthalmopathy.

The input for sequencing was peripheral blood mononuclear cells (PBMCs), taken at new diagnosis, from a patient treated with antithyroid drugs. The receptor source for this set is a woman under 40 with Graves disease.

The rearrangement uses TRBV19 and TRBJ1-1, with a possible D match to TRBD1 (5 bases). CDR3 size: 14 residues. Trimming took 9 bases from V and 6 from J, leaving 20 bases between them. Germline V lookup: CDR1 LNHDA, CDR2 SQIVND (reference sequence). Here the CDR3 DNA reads TGTGCCAGCCTAGAGGCGGCCAGAGGGGCTGAAGCTTTCTTT. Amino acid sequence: CASLEAARGAEAFF. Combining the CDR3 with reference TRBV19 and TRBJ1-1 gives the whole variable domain DGGITQSPKYLFRKEGQNVTLSCEQNLNHDAMYWYRQDPGQGLRLIYYSQIVNDFQKGDIAEGYSVSREKKESFPLTVTSAQKNPTAFYLCASLEAARGAEAFFGQGTRLTVV.

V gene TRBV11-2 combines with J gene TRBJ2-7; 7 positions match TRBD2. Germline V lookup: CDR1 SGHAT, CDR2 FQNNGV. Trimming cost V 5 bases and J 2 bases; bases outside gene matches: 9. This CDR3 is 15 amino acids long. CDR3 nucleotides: TGTGCCAGCAGCCCCCGGGGGGACCTAGCCTACGAGCAGTACTTC. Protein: CASSPRGDLAYEQYF.

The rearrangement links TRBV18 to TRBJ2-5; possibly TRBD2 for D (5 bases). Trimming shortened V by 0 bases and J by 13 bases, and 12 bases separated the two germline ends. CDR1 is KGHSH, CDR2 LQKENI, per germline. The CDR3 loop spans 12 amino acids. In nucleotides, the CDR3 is TGTGCCAGCTCACCACCGAAACAAACTAGGTACTTC. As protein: CASSPPKQTRYF.

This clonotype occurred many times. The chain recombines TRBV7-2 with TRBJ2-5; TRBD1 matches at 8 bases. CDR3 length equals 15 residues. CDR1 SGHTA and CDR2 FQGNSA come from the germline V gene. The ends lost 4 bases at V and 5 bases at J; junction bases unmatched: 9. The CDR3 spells CASSSWTGSGETQYF. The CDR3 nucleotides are TGTGCCAGCAGCTCTTGGACAGGGTCAGGGGAGACCCAGTACTTC.

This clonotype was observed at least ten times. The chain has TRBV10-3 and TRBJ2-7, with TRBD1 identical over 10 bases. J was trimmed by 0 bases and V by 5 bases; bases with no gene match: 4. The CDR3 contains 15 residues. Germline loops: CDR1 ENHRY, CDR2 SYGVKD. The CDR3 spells CAISRTGGSSYEQYF. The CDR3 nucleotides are TGTGCCATCAGTCGGACAGGGGGGAGCTCCTACGAGCAGTACTTC.

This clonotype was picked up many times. CDR3 in amino acids: CSVRGQGLSDTQYF. The CDR3 bases are TGCAGCGTGCGAGGACAGGGTCTATCGGATACGCAGTATTTT. The chain couples TRBV29-1 to TRBJ2-3, with 8 bases that match TRBD1. Germline loops: CDR1 SQVTM, CDR2 ANQGSEA. The junction had 11 bases not matched to a gene; V was cut back by 6 bases and J by 6 bases. This CDR3 has 14 residues.

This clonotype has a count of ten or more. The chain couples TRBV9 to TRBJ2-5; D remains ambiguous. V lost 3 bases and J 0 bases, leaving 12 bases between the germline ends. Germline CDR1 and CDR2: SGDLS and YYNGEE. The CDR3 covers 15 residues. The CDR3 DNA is TGTGCCAGCAGCGGGAAGGAGAGATACCAAGAGACCCAGTACTTC. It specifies CASSGKERYQETQYF.

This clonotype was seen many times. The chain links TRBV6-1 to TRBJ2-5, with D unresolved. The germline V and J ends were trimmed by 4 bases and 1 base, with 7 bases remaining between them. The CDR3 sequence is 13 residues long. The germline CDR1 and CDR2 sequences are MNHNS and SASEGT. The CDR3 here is CASSGIVQETQYF. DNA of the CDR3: TGTGCCAGCAGTGGTATAGTCCAAGAGACCCAGTACTTC.

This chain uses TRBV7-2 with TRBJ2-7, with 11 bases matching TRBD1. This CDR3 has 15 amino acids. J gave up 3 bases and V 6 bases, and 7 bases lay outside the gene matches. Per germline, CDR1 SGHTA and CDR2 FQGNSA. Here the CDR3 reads CASRDPGTGGYEQYF. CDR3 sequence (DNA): TGTGCCAGCAGGGACCCCGGGACAGGGGGCTACGAGCAGTACTTC.

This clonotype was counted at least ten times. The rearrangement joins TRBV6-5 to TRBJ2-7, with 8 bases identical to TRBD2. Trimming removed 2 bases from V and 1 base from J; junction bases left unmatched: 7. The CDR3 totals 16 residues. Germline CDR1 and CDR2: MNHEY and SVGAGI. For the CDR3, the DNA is TGTGCCAGCAGTTACGCGGGAGGACTCCAATCCTACGAGCAGTACTTC. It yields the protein CASSYAGGLQSYEQYF.

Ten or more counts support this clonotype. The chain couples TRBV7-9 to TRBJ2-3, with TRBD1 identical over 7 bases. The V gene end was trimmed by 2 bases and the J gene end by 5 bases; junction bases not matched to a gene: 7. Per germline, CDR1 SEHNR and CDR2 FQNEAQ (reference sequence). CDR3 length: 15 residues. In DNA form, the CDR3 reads TGTGCCAGCAGCTTACTGAGGGGGCGGCAAGATACGCAGTATTTT. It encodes CASSLLRGRQDTQYF.

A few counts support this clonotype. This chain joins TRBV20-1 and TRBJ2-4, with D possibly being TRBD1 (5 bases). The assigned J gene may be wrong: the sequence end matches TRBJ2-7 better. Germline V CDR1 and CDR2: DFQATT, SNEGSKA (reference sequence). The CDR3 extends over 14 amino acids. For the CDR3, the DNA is TGCAGTGCTAGACAGGGTGGTTTTTACTACGAGCAGTACTTC. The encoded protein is CSARQGGFYYEQYF.

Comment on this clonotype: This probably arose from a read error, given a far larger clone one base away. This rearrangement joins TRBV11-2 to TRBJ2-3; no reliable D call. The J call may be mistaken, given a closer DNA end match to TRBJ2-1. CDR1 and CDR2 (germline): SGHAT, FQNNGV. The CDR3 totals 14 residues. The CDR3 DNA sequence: TGTGCCAGCAGCCCTCTCTCCCTTTCCAATGAGCAGTTCTTC. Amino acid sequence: CASSPLSLSNEQFF.

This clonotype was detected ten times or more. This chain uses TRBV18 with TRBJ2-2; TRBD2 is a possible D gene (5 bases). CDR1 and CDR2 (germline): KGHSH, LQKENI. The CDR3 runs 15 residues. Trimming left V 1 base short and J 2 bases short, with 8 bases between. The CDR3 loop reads CASSPQAENTGELFF. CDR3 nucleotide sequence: TGTGCCAGCTCACCACAAGCGGAAAACACCGGGGAGCTGTTTTTT.

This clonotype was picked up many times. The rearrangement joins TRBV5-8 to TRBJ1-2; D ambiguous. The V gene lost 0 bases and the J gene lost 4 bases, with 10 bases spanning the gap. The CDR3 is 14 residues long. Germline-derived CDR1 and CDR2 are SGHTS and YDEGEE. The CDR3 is CASSLGSGFYGYTF. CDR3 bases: TGTGCCAGCAGCTTGGGGTCGGGGTTCTATGGCTACACCTTC.

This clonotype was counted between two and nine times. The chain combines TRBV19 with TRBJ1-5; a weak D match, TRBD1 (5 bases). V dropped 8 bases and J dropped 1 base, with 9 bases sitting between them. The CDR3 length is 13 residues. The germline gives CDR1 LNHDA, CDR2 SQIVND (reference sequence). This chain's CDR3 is CASRTLSNQPQHF. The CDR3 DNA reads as TGTGCCAGTCGGACACTCAGCAATCAGCCCCAGCATTTT.

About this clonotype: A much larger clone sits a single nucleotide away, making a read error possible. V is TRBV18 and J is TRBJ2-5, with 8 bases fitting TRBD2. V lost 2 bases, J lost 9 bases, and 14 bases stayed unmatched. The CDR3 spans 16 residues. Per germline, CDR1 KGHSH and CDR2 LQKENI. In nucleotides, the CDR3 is TGTGCCAGCTCACCAAGTATCAGCGGGAGATTTGAGGCCCAGTACTTC. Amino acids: CASSPSISGRFEAQYF.

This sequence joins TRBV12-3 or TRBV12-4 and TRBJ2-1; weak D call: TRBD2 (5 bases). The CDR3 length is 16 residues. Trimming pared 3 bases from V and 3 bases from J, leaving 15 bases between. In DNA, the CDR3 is TGTGCCAGCAGTTTTTCGAGCGGCGACCACTACAATGAGCAGTTCTTC. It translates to CASSFSSGDHYNEQFF.

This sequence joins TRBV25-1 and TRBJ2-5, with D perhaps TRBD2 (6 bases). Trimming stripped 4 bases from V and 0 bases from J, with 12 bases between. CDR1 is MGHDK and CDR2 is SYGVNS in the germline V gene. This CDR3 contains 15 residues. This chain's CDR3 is CASSGGSGYQETQYF. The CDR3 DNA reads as TGTGCCAGCAGTGGGGGTAGCGGCTACCAAGAGACCCAGTACTTC.

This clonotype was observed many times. The CDR3: CAIRPSGSYEQYF. The CDR3, as DNA: TGTGCCATCCGGCCTAGCGGCTCCTACGAGCAGTACTTC. The gene calls are TRBV10-3 and TRBJ2-7, with TRBD2 matching 7 bases. Germline values: CDR1 ENHRY, CDR2 SYGVKD. The CDR3 runs 13 residues. V was clipped by 8 bases and J by 0 bases; unmatched bases: 4.

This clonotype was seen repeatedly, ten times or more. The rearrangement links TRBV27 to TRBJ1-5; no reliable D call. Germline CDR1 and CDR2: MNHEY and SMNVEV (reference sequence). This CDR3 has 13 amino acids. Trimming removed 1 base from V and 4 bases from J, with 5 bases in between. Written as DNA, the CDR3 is TGTGCCAGCAGTTTATGGCCTAATCAGCCCCAGCATTTT. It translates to CASSLWPNQPQHF.

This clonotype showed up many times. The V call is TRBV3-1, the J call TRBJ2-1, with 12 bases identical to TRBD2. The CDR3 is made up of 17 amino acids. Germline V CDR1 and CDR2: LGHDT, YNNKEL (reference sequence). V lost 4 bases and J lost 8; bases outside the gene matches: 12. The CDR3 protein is CASSPRLAGVRGDEQFF. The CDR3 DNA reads TGTGCCAGCAGCCCCCGACTAGCGGGAGTGAGGGGCGATGAGCAGTTCTTC.

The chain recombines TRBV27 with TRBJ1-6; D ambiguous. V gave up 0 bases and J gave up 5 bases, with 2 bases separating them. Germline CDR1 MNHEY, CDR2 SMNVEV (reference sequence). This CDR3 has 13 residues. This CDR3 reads CASSLSNNSPLHF. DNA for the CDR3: TGTGCCAGCAGTTTATCGAATAATTCACCCCTCCACTTT.

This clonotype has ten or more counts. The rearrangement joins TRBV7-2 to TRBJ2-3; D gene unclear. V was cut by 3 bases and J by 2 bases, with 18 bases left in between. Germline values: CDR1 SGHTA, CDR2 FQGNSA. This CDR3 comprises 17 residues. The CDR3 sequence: CASSFKSRTRLTDTQYF. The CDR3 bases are TGTGCCAGCAGCTTTAAGAGTAGGACCCGACTCACAGATACGCAGTATTTT.

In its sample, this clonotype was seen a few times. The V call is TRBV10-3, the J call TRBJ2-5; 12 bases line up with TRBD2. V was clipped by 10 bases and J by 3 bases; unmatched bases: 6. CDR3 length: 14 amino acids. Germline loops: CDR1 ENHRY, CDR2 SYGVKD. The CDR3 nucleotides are TGTGCCACCAAGACTAGCGGGAGAGAAGAGACCCAGTACTTC. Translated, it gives CATKTSGREETQYF.

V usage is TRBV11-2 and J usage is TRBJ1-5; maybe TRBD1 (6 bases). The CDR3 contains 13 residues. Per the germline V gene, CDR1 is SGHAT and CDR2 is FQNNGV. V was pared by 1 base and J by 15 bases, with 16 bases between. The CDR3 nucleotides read TGTGCCAGCAGCTTAGGAGGGGGTCTCGAAATGCATTTT. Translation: CASSLGGGLEMHF.

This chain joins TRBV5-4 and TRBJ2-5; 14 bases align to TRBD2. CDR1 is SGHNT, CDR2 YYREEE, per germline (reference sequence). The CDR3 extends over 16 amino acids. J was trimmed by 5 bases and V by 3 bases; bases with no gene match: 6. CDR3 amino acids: CASSSGLAGVSETQYF. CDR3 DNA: TGTGCCAGCAGCTCGGGACTAGCGGGAGTCTCGGAGACCCAGTACTTC.

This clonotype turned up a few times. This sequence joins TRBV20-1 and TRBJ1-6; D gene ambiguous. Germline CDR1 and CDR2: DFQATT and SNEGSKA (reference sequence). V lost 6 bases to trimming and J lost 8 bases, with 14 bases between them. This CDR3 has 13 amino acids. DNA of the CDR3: TGCAGTGCCAGGACGGAGGAATATTCACCCCTCCACTTT. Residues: CSARTEEYSPLHF.

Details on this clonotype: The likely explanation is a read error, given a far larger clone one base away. The CDR3 sequence: CASSQQYSEQFF. The CDR3 DNA is TGTGCCAGCAGCCAGCAGTACAGTGAGCAGTTCTTC. This sequence joins TRBV3-1 and TRBJ2-4; D not certain. The DNA end favors TRBJ2-1, so the J call may be wrong. The CDR3 spans 12 residues. Germline assignment: CDR1 LGHDT and CDR2 YNNKEL (reference sequence).

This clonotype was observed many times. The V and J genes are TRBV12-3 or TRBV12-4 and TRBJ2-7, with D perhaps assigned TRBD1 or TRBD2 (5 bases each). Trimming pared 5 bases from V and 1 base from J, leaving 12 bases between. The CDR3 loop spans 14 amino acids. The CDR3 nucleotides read TGTGCCAGCAGTCCCCGGGACCATTCCTACGAGCAGTACTTC. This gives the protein CASSPRDHSYEQYF.

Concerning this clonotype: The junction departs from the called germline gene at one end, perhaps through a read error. The CDR3 loop reads CASSQGTSGSSYNEQSF. CDR3 DNA sequence: TGCGCCAGCAGCCAAGGGACGAGCGGGAGCTCCTACAATGAGCAGTCCTTC. The chain recombines TRBV4-1 with TRBJ2-1, with TRBD2 matching over 8 bases. The CDR3 length is 17 residues. Germline lookup yields CDR1 MGHRA and CDR2 YSYEKL.